This TCR beta chain was documented in a study of CD8 T cells in ankylosing spondylitis. The germline gives CDR1 MNHEY, CDR2 SMNVEV (reference sequence). Germline trimming cut 1 base from V and 4 bases from J; bases unmatched to any gene: 6. This CDR3 region has 15 residues. On this clonotype: The antigen is undetermined.

Study-level results: Typical of ankylosing spondylitis blood, it appeared, was a TCR beta motif of eight highly homologous variants.

TCR beta libraries were made by quantitative 5'-RACE with molecular barcodes. TCRdb passed the 5' RACE reads through MiXCR, listing each CDR3 protein once. The sample lists around 120,000 distinct CDR3 sequences, 24% occurring once. The rearrangement joins TRBV27 to TRBJ2-5, with 7 bases fitting TRBD2. This clonotype originated in a male donor with ankylosing spondylitis. The sequencing sample was made of synovial fluid, either unsorted or a sorted T cell fraction (not recorded which). CDR3 loop: CASSLFGGWLETQYF. The CDR3 DNA reads TGTGCCAGCAGTTTATTCGGGGGGTGGTTAGAGACCCAGTACTTC.